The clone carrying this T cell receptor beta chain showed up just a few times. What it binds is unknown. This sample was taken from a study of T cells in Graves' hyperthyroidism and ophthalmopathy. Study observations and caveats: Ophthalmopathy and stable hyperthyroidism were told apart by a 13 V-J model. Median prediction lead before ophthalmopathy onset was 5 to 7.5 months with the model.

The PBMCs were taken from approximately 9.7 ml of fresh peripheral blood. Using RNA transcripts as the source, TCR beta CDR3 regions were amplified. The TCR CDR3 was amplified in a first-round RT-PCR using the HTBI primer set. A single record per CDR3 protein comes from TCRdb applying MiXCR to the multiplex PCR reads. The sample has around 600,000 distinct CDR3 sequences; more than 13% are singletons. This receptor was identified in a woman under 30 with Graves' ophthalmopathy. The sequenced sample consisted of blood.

The CDR3 reads CSASLLSGFLTDTQYF. The CDR3 DNA follows: TGCAGTGCTAGTCTTCTTAGCGGATTCCTCACAGATACGCAGTATTTT. The gene calls are TRBV20-1 and TRBJ2-3; tentative D call: TRBD2 (6 bases). Trimming removed 3 bases from V and 2 bases from J, with 18 bases in between. The CDR3 runs to 16 residues. Per the germline V gene, CDR1 is DFQATT and CDR2 is SNEGSKA (reference sequence).